This T cell receptor beta chain was identified in a study of control samples from healthy donors and cancer patients. Trimming removed 1 base at V and 4 bases at J, with 7 bases between. The CDR3 loop spans 13 amino acids. The germline V gene encodes CDR1 SEHNR and CDR2 FQNEAQ (reference sequence). Sequenced by immunoSEQ multiplex PCR; TCRdb stores in-frame clones only, minus some. The table records about 95,000 clones, approximately 91% of them present only once. In its sample, this clone was seen once. This clonotype was sampled from a woman aged 25 to 45 in good health. The sample was blood. This sequence joins TRBV7-9 and TRBJ1-1; no definite D call. CDR3 region: CASSLGHITEAFF. The CDR3 DNA reads as TGTGCCAGCAGCTTAGGACATATCACTGAAGCTTTCTTT.